Sequencing of this TCR beta chain was carried out in a study of blood T cells in healthy people across ages. Researchers collected roughly 9.8 milliliters of peripheral blood from every single donor. For the second PCR, which ran for about 6 to 11 cycles, a sample-barcoded 5' primer and a J-beta primer mix were used. MiXCR, run by TCRdb on the 5' RACE reads, gives a single entry per CDR3 protein. The sample shows 800,000 to 950,000 distinct CDR3 sequences, about 28% of them seen only once. The CDR3 spans 16 residues. Study outcomes and limitations: Naive T cell percentage by flow cytometry tracked strongly with beta diversity. With donor CMV status unknown, expanded clonotype changes were possibly confounded.

Turning to this clonotype: Its antigen remains unknown.

These data were likewise used in another study, on T cells of mothers and their children. From that report: Thymic selection molds TCR recombination products alike in related and unrelated pairs.

The chain carries TRBV12-3 or TRBV12-4 and TRBJ2-5; a possible D gene is TRBD1 (6 bases). The last part of the DNA fits TRBJ2-7 better; the J call may be wrong. The clonotype originates from a woman aged 40-49 years in good health. The specimen sequenced was blood. CDR3 DNA: TGTGCCAGCAGTTCGTACGGTGTGGACAGAGAGGACGAGCAGTACTTC. Protein product: CASSSYGVDREDEQYF.